The 7 T cell receptor beta chains listed next were all sequenced from one sample in a study of PD-L1 blockade in urothelial cancer (TCRdb year 2017). The library was prepared using the immunoSEQ multiplex PCR assay. TCRdb re-hosts the immuneACCESS table, in-frame sequences only. Its copies lack some clones; in the studies checked, an unresolved V gene accounts for under half of them, and the cause for the rest is not known. The sample records around 50,000 clones, roughly four fifths of which are singletons. The ten top clones hold roughly 1.7% of the sample. Explained via the paper, the time point label denotes: pretreatment peripheral blood. The source material was PBMCs, sampled around atezolizumab (anti-PD-L1) treatment. These receptor sequences come from a man aged 50-60 years with urothelial cancer.

The chain carries TRBV6-5 and TRBJ1-1, with 7 nucleotides matching TRBD1. The CDR3 contains 15 residues. Germline V gene data show CDR1 as MNHEY and CDR2 as SVGAGI. V shed 0 bases and J 4 bases; nucleotides not matched to a gene: 5. CDR3 loop: CASSYSDRVGTEAFF. Here the CDR3 DNA reads TGTGCCAGCAGTTACTCCGACAGGGTAGGCACTGAAGCTTTCTTT.

V gene TRBV9 combines with J gene TRBJ2-3; maybe TRBD2 (6 bases). With 4 bases removed from V and 4 bases from J, the gap between germline ends came to 13 bases. Germline V CDR1 and CDR2: SGDLS, YYNGEE. The CDR3 runs 14 residues. The CDR3 sequence is CASSPRSSADTQYF. The CDR3 DNA reads as TGTGCCAGCAGCCCCAGGTCTAGCGCAGATACGCAGTATTTT. The full variable domain, in which reference TRBV9 and TRBJ2-3 provide the parts outside the CDR3, is DSGVTQTPKHLITATGQRVTLRCSPRSGDLSVYWYQQSLDQGLQFLIQYYNGEERAKGNILERFSAQQFPDLHSELNLSSLELGDSALYFCASSPRSSADTQYFGPGTRLTVL.

This clone has just one count. The CDR3 spells CASRPRGQPNYGYTF. The CDR3 region has the DNA TGTGCCAGCAGGCCGAGGGGACAGCCTAACTATGGCTACACCTTC. The chain employs TRBV28 and TRBJ1-2; the match to TRBD1 covers 7 bases. This CDR3 has 15 residues. V was clipped by 6 bases and J by 0 bases; unmatched bases: 7. The germline gives CDR1 MDHEN, CDR2 SYDVKM.

The chain recombines TRBV10-3 with TRBJ2-3; 9 nucleotides match TRBD2. The junction had 5 bases not matched to a gene; V was cut back by 5 bases and J by 2 bases. The CDR3 is 15 amino acids. Germline lookup yields CDR1 ENHRY and CDR2 SYGVKD. In DNA, the CDR3 is TGTGCCATCAGTAAGCGGGAGGCCCACACAGATACGCAGTATTTT. Its translation: CAISKREAHTDTQYF.

The J gene is TRBJ1-1, the V gene TRBV6-1, with D possibly being TRBD1 (5 bases). The CDR3 loop spans 14 amino acids. V was trimmed by 3 bases and J by 2 bases, leaving 10 bases between them. The germline gives CDR1 MNHNS, CDR2 SASEGT. In DNA form, the CDR3 reads TGTGCCAGCAGTGACGGACACCTAAACACTGAAGCTTTCTTT. Translating gives CASSDGHLNTEAFF.

The chain carries TRBV11-2 and TRBJ1-4, with 10 bases identical to TRBD1. The ends lost 4 bases at V and 6 bases at J; junction bases unmatched: 2. CDR1 and CDR2 (germline): SGHAT, FQNNGV. The length of the CDR3 is 14 residues. The DNA of the CDR3 is TGTGCCAGCAGCTGGACAGGGGGGGATGAAAAACTGTTTTTT. It codes for CASSWTGGDEKLFF. Looking up the rest from reference TRBV11-2 and TRBJ1-4 gives the full variable domain: EAGVAQSPRYKIIEKRQSVAFWCNPISGHATLYWYQQILGQGPKLLIQFQNNGVVDDSQLPKDRFSAERLKGVDSTLKIQPAKLEDSAVYLCASSWTGGDEKLFFGSGTQLSVL.

The chain couples TRBV6-1 to TRBJ1-6, with 7 nucleotides matching TRBD1. With V trimmed by 6 bases and J by 14 bases, 13 bases remained unmatched. The CDR3 length is 14 residues. In germline, CDR1 is MNHNS, CDR2 SASEGT. The CDR3 DNA is TGTGCCAGCAGGGGACCAGGGACAGAGAGGACCCTCCACTTT. It encodes CASRGPGTERTLHF.